This TCR beta chain was captured in a study of CD8+ T cells in alopecia areata. Study-wide results and caveats: Sequencing of scalp tissue also captures the resident alphabeta T cells of normal skin.

Researchers gathered lesional scalp punch biopsies and peripheral blood from patients with alopecia areata. PBMCs yielded sorted CD4+ and CD8+ T cells. cDNA reverse transcribed from extracted RNA served as the sequencing template. Measured with immunoSEQ multiplex PCR; TCRdb has only the in-frame clones, and not every one. The sample has fewer than 200,000 clones, around 60% seen once. Germline CDR1 is WNHNN and CDR2 is SYGVQD (reference sequence). The CDR3 consists of 15 residues. V was clipped by 2 bases and J by 3 bases, with 13 bases between them. This clone was detected only once. No antigen is known for it.

The specimen was CD4+ T cells sorted from blood, collected at week 0. V usage is TRBV10-1 and J usage is TRBJ2-5; D is undetermined. This clonotype originated in a human donor with alopecia areata. The CDR3: CASSETPGPEETQYF. In nucleotides, the CDR3 is TGCGCCAGCAGTGAGACCCCCGGGCCGGAAGAGACCCAGTACTTC.